This is a list of T cell receptor beta chains from one sample in a study of shared clonotypes between healthy human individuals. Produced via immunoSEQ multiplex PCR; TCRdb's table is partial and in-frame only. The data contain approximately 510,000 clones, less than 85% of them singletons. The sequenced sample consisted of PBMCs. The receptors here all came from a woman aged 40 to 55 in good health. Some clones in this sample may be carry-over from other donors' samples. The CDR3 runs from the conserved cysteine through the conserved F or W. D genes are given only for firm matches. Expanded clones get a size class; other rows say once, few or many, or leave the size out.

CDR3 | DNA | J | length | size | V | D
CASSLYVSWGQYEQYF | TGTGCCAGCAGCTTGTATGTCAGTTGGGGCCAGTACGAGCAGTACTTC | TRBJ2-7 | 16 | . | TRBV5-6 | .
CASSPSYEQYF | TGTGCCAGCAGTCCCTCCTACGAGCAGTACTTC | TRBJ2-7 | 11 | . | TRBV2 | .
CASKGDRAYNEQFF | TGTGCCAGCAAGGGAGACAGGGCGTACAATGAGCAGTTCTTC | TRBJ2-1 | 14 | . | TRBV6-1 | TRBD1
CASSSSDRADHEQYF | TGTGCCAGCAGCTCGTCAGACAGGGCCGATCACGAGCAGTACTTC | TRBJ2-7 | 15 | . | TRBV11-2 | TRBD1
CASSLAGTGAAETQYF | TGTGCCAGCAGCTTGGCGGGGACAGGGGCAGCAGAGACCCAGTACTTC | TRBJ2-5 | 16 | . | TRBV5-4 | TRBD1
CASSFGGLANEQFF | TGTGCCAGCAGCTTTGGGGGACTAGCGAATGAGCAGTTCTTC | TRBJ2-1 | 14 | . | TRBV7-8 | TRBD2
CASTLTGSEAFF | TGTGCCAGCACCTTAACCGGGTCGGAAGCTTTCTTT | TRBJ1-1 | 12 | . | TRBV28 | .
CASSGGTGPGELFF | TGTGCCAGCAGCGGGGGGACAGGGCCCGGGGAGCTGTTTTTT | TRBJ2-2 | 14 | . | TRBV6-6 | TRBD1
CASSPIGTGAYEQYF | TGTGCCAGCAGTCCGATTGGGACAGGGGCCTACGAGCAGTACTTC | TRBJ2-7 | 15 | once | TRBV7-9 | TRBD1
CASTSGGAETQYF | TGTGCCAGCACCTCAGGGGGGGCAGAGACCCAGTACTTC | TRBJ2-5 | 13 | . | TRBV28 | .
CASSEVTEGQPQHF | TGTGCCAGCAGTGAAGTGACAGAAGGACAGCCCCAGCATTTT | TRBJ1-5 | 14 | . | TRBV2 | .
CASRDSQLTYEQYF | TGCGCCAGCAGGGACAGCCAACTTACCTACGAGCAGTACTTC | TRBJ2-7 | 14 | . | TRBV10-2 | .
CASSGGSLNEKLFF | TGCGCCAGCAGCGGCGGGTCGCTTAATGAAAAACTGTTTTTT | TRBJ1-4 | 14 | . | TRBV5-1 | .
CATSSGPPDTQYF | TGTGCCACCAGTTCCGGGCCCCCAGATACGCAGTATTTT | TRBJ2-3 | 13 | . | TRBV15 | .
CASSLIPGSEQYF | TGTGCCAGCAGCTTAATTCCAGGTAGCGAGCAGTACTTC | TRBJ2-7 | 13 | . | TRBV7-2 | .
CASSLGDHRSSYEQYF | TGTGCCAGCAGCTTAGGGGACCACAGGAGCTCCTACGAGCAGTACTTC | TRBJ2-7 | 16 | . | TRBV13 | .
CASTKGESYEQYF | TGTGCCAGCACCAAGGGGGAATCCTACGAGCAGTACTTC | TRBJ2-7 | 13 | many | TRBV6-1 | .
CAWSDRGQGQPQHF | TGTGCCTGGAGTGACAGGGGGCAGGGTCAGCCCCAGCATTTT | TRBJ1-5 | 14 | few | TRBV30 | TRBD1
CASSLYTQETQYF | TGCGCCAGCAGCTTGTACACCCAAGAGACCCAGTACTTC | TRBJ2-5 | 13 | . | TRBV5-1 | .
CAWSPGTSNQPQHF | TGTGCCTGGAGCCCGGGCACATCCAATCAGCCCCAGCATTTT | TRBJ1-5 | 14 | . | TRBV30 | .
CASSQTASGNTIYF | TGTGCCAGCAGTCAAACAGCTTCTGGAAACACCATATATTTT | TRBJ1-3 | 14 | . | TRBV6-6 | .
CAWRRPGAGDGGEQYF | TGTGCCTGGAGGAGACCCGGCGCAGGGGATGGCGGCGAGCAGTACTTC | TRBJ2-7 | 16 | . | TRBV30 | .
CASSELRVNTEAFF | TGTGCCAGCAGTGAATTACGGGTGAACACTGAAGCTTTCTTT | TRBJ1-1 | 14 | . | TRBV2 | .
CASSQGQGATGNTIYF | TGTGCCAGCTCCCAAGGACAGGGGGCTACTGGAAACACCATATATTTT | TRBJ1-3 | 16 | . | TRBV18 | TRBD1
CASSFPETGDTYEQYF | TGTGCCAGCAGTTTCCCGGAGACAGGGGACACCTACGAGCAGTACTTC | TRBJ2-7 | 16 | . | TRBV28 | TRBD1
CASSPPGPLYEQYF | TGTGCCAGTAGTCCGCCGGGACCCCTATACGAGCAGTACTTC | TRBJ2-7 | 14 | . | TRBV19 | .
CASSLASTRASEQYF | TGTGCCAGCAGCTTAGCTTCTACGAGGGCCAGCGAGCAGTACTTC | TRBJ2-7 | 15 | once | TRBV7-2 | .
CASSRGQDNEQFF | TGTGCCAGCTCACGGGGACAGGACAATGAGCAGTTCTTC | TRBJ2-1 | 13 | . | TRBV18 | TRBD1
CASSPPNGYYNEQFF | TGTGCCAGCAGCCCCCCCAACGGGTACTACAATGAGCAGTTCTTC | TRBJ2-1 | 15 | . | TRBV9 | .
CASSPTENTEAFF | TGTGCCAGCAGTCCCACAGAGAACACTGAAGCTTTCTTT | TRBJ1-1 | 13 | medium-sized | TRBV6-4 | .
CAWRGNTEAFF | TGTGCCTGGAGGGGGAACACTGAAGCTTTCTTT | TRBJ1-1 | 11 | . | TRBV30 | .
CASSPLRGRTTYEQYF | TGTGCCAGCAGCCCACTCCGGGGCCGAACGACCTACGAGCAGTACTTC | TRBJ2-7 | 16 | . | TRBV11-2 | .
CASSSRPKGRAEKYEQYF | TGTGCCAGCAGCTCCCGACCTAAAGGGAGGGCCGAGAAGTACGAGCAGTACTTC | TRBJ2-7 | 18 | . | TRBV21-1 | .
CASSDSAGGGNEQFF | TGTGCCAGCAGTGACTCGGCGGGAGGGGGGAATGAGCAGTTCTTC | TRBJ2-1 | 15 | . | TRBV6-4 | TRBD2
CASSFTGGQNEKLFF | TGTGCCAGCAGCTTTACAGGGGGCCAGAATGAAAAACTGTTTTTT | TRBJ1-4 | 15 | . | TRBV7-8 | TRBD1
CASSPGSYGGEQYF | TGTGCCAGCAGCCCTGGGAGTTACGGAGGCGAGCAGTACTTC | TRBJ2-7 | 14 | . | TRBV6-5 | .
CASSEGGGTEAFF | TGTGCCAGCAGTGAAGGGGGGGGCACTGAAGCTTTCTTT | TRBJ1-1 | 13 | . | TRBV2 | .
CASSLIRGRETQYF | TGTGCCAGCAGCTTAATAAGGGGCCGGGAGACCCAGTACTTC | TRBJ2-5 | 14 | . | TRBV11-2 | .
CASSPDGEEQYF | TGTGCCAGCAGCCCGGACGGGGAAGAGCAGTACTTC | TRBJ2-7 | 12 | . | TRBV7-3 | .
CASSFQGAPGDTQYF | TGTGCCAGCAGCTTCCAGGGGGCGCCGGGGGATACGCAGTATTTT | TRBJ2-3 | 15 | . | TRBV5-4 | TRBD1
CASSEVTGWSYEQYF | TGTGCCAGCAGCGAGGTAACAGGTTGGAGTTACGAGCAGTACTTC | TRBJ2-7 | 15 | . | TRBV7-2 | .
CASSKTGGWWNEQFF | TGTGCCAGCAGCAAAACGGGGGGCTGGTGGAATGAGCAGTTCTTC | TRBJ2-1 | 15 | . | TRBV21-1 | .
CAWSRQLNEAFF | TGTGCCTGGAGTAGACAGCTTAATGAAGCTTTCTTT | TRBJ1-1 | 12 | . | TRBV30 | .
CASSPNAGTRETQYF | TGTGCCAGCAGCCCAAATGCCGGGACGAGGGAGACCCAGTACTTC | TRBJ2-5 | 15 | . | TRBV7-2 | .
CASSLYMTVSAQPQHF | TGTGCCAGCAGCCTTTACATGACAGTGTCGGCTCAGCCCCAGCATTTT | TRBJ1-5 | 16 | . | TRBV27 | .